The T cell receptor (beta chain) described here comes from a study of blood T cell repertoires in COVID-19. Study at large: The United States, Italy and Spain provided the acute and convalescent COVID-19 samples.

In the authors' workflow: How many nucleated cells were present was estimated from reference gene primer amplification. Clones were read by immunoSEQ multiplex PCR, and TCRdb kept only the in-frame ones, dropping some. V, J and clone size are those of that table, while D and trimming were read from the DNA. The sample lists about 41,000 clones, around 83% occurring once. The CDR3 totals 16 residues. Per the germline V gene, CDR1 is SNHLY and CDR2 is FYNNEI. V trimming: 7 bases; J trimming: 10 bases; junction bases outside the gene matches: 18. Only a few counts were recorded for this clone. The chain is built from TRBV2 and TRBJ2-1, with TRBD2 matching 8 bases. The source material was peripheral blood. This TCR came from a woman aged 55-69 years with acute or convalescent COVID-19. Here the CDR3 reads CASMDMAGGPRREQFF. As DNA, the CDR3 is TGTGCCAGCATGGATATGGCGGGGGGCCCCAGGAGAGAGCAGTTCTTC.